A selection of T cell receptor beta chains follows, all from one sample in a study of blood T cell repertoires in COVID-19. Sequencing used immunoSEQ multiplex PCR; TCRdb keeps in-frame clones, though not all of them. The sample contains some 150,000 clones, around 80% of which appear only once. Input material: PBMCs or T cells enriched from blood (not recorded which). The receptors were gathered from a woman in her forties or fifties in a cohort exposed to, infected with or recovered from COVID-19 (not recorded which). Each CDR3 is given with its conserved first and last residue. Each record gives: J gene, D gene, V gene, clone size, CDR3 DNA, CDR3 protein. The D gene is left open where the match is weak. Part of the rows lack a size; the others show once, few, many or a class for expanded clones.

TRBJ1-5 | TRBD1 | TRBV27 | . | TGTGCCAGCAGCACAGGGGGTTACGGCAATCAGCCCCAGCATTTT | CASSTGGYGNQPQHF
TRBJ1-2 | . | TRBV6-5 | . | TGTGCCAGCAGTCCAACAGTAAACTATGGCTACACCTTC | CASSPTVNYGYTF
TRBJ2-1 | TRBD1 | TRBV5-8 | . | TGTGCCAGCAGCTTTAGGTTGACAGGGACCTTTCGTGAGCAGTTCTTC | CASSFRLTGTFREQFF
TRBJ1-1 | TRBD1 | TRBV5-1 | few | TGCGCCAGCAGCTGGGACAGTGGCACTGAAGCTTTCTTT | CASSWDSGTEAFF
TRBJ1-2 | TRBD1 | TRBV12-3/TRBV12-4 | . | TGTGCCAGCAGTTCACAGGGGGCTTATGGCTACACCTTC | CASSSQGAYGYTF
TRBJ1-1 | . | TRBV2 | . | TGTGCCAGCAACTTAAACACTGAAGCTTTCTTT | CASNLNTEAFF
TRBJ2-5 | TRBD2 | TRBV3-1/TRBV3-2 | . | TGTGCCAGCAGCCAAGGTCTCCTAGCGGGGGGGGGCGAGACCCAGTACTTC | CASSQGLLAGGGETQYF
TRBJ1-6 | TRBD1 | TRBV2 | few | TGTGCCAGCAGGACGGACAGGGATAATTCACCCCTCCACTTT | CASRTDRDNSPLHF
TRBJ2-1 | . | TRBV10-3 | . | TGTGCCATCAGTGAGTCGTCGGGAGCCCACAATGAGCAGTTCTTC | CAISESSGAHNEQFF
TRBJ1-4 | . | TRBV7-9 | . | TGTGCCAGCAGCTGGGTGGGCGGGGAAAAACTGTTTTTT | CASSWVGGEKLFF
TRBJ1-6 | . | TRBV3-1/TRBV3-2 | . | TGTGCCAGCAGTCTAATTTACCTCCACTTT | CASSLIYLHF
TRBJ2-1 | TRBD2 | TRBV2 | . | TGTGCCAGCAGAGACGGACTAGCGACTTACAATGAGCAGTTCTTC | CASRDGLATYNEQFF
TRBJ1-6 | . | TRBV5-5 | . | TGTGCCAGCAGCTGGGACACTAAGAATTCACCCCTCCACTTT | CASSWDTKNSPLHF
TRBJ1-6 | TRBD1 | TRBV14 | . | TGTGCCAGCAGCCAAGATAGGGGACAGGGCATATCCCTCCACTTT | CASSQDRGQGISLHF
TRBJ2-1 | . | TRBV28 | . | TGTGCCAGCAGTTTCGCAGGCCCCTACAATGAGCAGTTCTTC | CASSFAGPYNEQFF
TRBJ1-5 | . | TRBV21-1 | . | TGTGCCAGCAGCAAAGTCAGGGGGCGAGGGGATCAGCCCCAGCATTTT | CASSKVRGRGDQPQHF
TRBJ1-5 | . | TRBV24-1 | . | TGTGCCACCAGTGACCCAGGGGCAGTAGGTCAGCCCCAGCATTTT | CATSDPGAVGQPQHF
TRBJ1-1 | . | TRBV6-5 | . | TGTGCCAGCAGTTACTCGACCCATACAGCCTACTTCGGAGCTTTCTTT | CASSYSTHTAYFGAFF
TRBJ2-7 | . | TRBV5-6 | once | TGTGCCAGCAGCTTGGCAGGGACTCGAGCCGGGGGGCAGTACTTC | CASSLAGTRAGGQYF
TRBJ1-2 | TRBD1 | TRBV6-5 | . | TGTGCCAGCAGGGCAGGGGCAGGGGGTGATGATGGCTACACCTTC | CASRAGAGGDDGYTF
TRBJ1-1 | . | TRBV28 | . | TGTGCCAGCAGTTTAGCCGCCGGGACACTGAACACTGAAGCTTTCTTT | CASSLAAGTLNTEAFF
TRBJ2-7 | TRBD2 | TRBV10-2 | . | TGCGCCAGCAGTGAGATCGCAAGCGGGAACCCCTACGAGCAGTACTTC | CASSEIASGNPYEQYF
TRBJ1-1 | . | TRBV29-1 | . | TGCAGCGTTGCCAATAAACAAACTGAAGCTTTCTTT | CSVANKQTEAFF
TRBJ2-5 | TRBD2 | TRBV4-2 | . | TGTGCCAGCAGCCCGCGGGAGGGCCCGGAGACCCAGTACTTC | CASSPREGPETQYF
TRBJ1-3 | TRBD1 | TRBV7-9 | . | TGTGCCAGCAGCTTTTCAGGGGGCAGTGGAAACACCATATATTTT | CASSFSGGSGNTIYF
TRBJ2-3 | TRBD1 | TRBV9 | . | TGTGCCAGCAGCGTAGCAGGGGGCCGCACAGATACGCAGTATTTT | CASSVAGGRTDTQYF
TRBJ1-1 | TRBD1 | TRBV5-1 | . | TGCGCCAGCAGCTCCGGAGGGCAGGGGGCCTCTGAAGCTTTCTTT | CASSSGGQGASEAFF
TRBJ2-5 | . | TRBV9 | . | TGTGCCAGCAGCGTAGCTACTCACGGTAGCATCCAAGAGACCCAGTACTTC | CASSVATHGSIQETQYF
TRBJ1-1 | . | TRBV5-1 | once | TGCGCCAGCAGCGGCGGCGTCTGGAACACTGAAGCTTTCTTT | CASSGGVWNTEAFF
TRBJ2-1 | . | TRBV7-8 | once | TGTGCCAGCAGCTTAGCTATAGGACTAAACAATGAGCAGTTCTTC | CASSLAIGLNNEQFF
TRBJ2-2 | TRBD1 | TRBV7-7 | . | TGTGCTAGCAGCGCGACAGGGGTCACCGGGGAGCTGTTTTTT | CASSATGVTGELFF
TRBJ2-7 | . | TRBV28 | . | TGTGCCAGCAGTTCCCCCGGACAGAAGTTTTCCTACGAGCAGTACTTC | CASSSPGQKFSYEQYF
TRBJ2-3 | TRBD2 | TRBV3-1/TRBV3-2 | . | TGTGCCAGCAGCCAGACTAGCGGGACCCCAGATACGCAGTATTTT | CASSQTSGTPDTQYF
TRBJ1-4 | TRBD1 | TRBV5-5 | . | TGTGCCAGCTACGGTTTGGGGACAGATGAAAAACTGTTTTTT | CASYGLGTDEKLFF
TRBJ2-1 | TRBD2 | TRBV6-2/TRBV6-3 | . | TGTGCCAGCAGTGCCAGACTAGCGGGGGGAGGTATCTACAATGAGCAGTTCTTC | CASSARLAGGGIYNEQFF
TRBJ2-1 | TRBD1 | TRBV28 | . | TGTGCCAGCAGTTTATGGGCCGGGACAGGTTACAATGAGCAGTTCTTC | CASSLWAGTGYNEQFF
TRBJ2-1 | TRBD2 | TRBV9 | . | TGTGCCAGCAGCCTACTAGCGGGAGGAGACAATGAGCAGTTCTTC | CASSLLAGGDNEQFF
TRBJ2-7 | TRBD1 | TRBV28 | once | TGTGCCAGCCGGACAGGGGGAGTCTACGAGCAGTACTTC | CASRTGGVYEQYF
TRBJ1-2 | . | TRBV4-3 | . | TGCGCCAGCAGCCAAAATAAGGGGGGGGCCGAGAGCTACACCTTC | CASSQNKGGAESYTF
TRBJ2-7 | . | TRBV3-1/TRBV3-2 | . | TGTGCCAGCAGCCTTTACTCGGGCGGGACCCCCTACGAGCAGTACTTC | CASSLYSGGTPYEQYF
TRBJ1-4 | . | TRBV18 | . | TGTGCCAGCTCACCTTACGCCGGGGGGCGCGGGTCGCGACATGAAAAACTGTTTTTT | CASSPYAGGRGSRHEKLFF
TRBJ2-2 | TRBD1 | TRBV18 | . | TGTGCCAGCTCACCACCAACAGGGGCGAACACCGGGGAGCTGTTTTTT | CASSPPTGANTGELFF
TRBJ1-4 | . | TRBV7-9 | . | TGTGCCAGCAGCTCCCTGGCCTCAACTAATGAAAAACTGTTTTTT | CASSSLASTNEKLFF
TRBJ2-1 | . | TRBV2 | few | TGTGCCACCGGGGGGCTAGCGGAATACAATGAGCAGTTCTTC | CATGGLAEYNEQFF
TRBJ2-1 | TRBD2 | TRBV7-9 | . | TGTGCCAGCAGCCTAACTAGCGGGGCGTACAATGAGCAGTTCTTC | CASSLTSGAYNEQFF
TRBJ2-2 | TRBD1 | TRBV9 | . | TGTGCCAGCAGCGCCGGGACAGGGCTTAACACCGGGGAGCTGTTTTTT | CASSAGTGLNTGELFF
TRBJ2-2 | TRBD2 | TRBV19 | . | TGTGCCAGTAGACCACCGGGGAGCGGGGGAGACACCGGGGAGCTGTTTTTT | CASRPPGSGGDTGELFF
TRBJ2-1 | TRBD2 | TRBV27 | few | TGTGCCAGCAATGGACTAGCGGGAGGGTTGGTTAGGAATGAGCAGTTCTTC | CASNGLAGGLVRNEQFF
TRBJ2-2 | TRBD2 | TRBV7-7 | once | TGTGCTAGCAGCCCAACTCCCGGGACTAGCCCCGGGGAGCTGTTTTTT | CASSPTPGTSPGELFF
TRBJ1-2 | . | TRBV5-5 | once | TGTGCCAGCAGCGCCGCAGGGGACGCCGGGAGGTATGGCTACACCTTC | CASSAAGDAGRYGYTF
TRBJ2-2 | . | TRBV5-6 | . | TGTGCCAGCAGCCCATCTACGGCCGGGGAGCTGTTTTTT | CASSPSTAGELFF
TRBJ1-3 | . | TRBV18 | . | TGTGCCAGCTCACCCTTAGGCGCCCAGGGCTCTGGAAACACCATATATTTT | CASSPLGAQGSGNTIYF